Listed here are 31 T cell receptor beta chains from one sample, sequenced in a study of lung T cells in sarcoidosis with Löfgren's syndrome. Each CDR3 protein gets one entry after TCRdb re-called the reads with MiXCR. The table has about 9,400 distinct CDR3 sequences, 15% to 20% seen once; the top ten hold more than 6.5%. Material: CD4+ T cells from bronchoalveolar lavage. The receptors stem from a human donor with sarcoidosis (Löfgren's syndrome or another form), or a control subject (not recorded which).

The V call is TRBV5-4, the J call TRBJ2-7; 9 bases align to TRBD2. V trimming: 3 bases; J trimming: 0 bases; junction bases outside the gene matches: 7. The CDR3 contains 16 residues. Germline V gene data show CDR1 as SGHNT and CDR2 as YYREEE (reference sequence). The CDR3 region has the DNA TGTGCCAGCAGCTCAGGGGGACTAGCTAGCTCCTACGAGCAGTACTTC. Amino acids: CASSSGGLASSYEQYF.

The chain recombines TRBV28 with TRBJ2-3, with a tentative D call TRBD2 (5 bases). Trimming took off 7 bases at V and 3 bases at J, with 17 bases between the two ends. The CDR3 runs to 15 residues. Germline loops: CDR1 MDHEN, CDR2 SYDVKM. CDR3 amino acids: CASTKPDGITDTQYF. Written as DNA, the CDR3 is TGTGCCAGCACCAAACCTGACGGGATTACAGATACGCAGTATTTT. Combining the CDR3 with reference TRBV28 and TRBJ2-3 gives the whole variable domain DVKVTQSSRYLVKRTGEKVFLECVQDMDHENMFWYRQDPGLGLRLIYFSYDVKMKEKGDIPEGYSVSREKKERFSLILESASTNQTSMYLCASTKPDGITDTQYFGPGTRLTVL.

This clonotype counts as medium-sized. The chain combines TRBV7-6 with TRBJ1-3, with D possibly matching TRBD1 (5 bases). Trimming shortened V by 3 bases and J by 2 bases, and 17 bases separated the two germline ends. The germline V gene has CDR1 SGHVS and CDR2 FNYEAQ. This CDR3 spans 17 amino acids. This CDR3 reads CASSLIAGWVPGNTIYF. DNA for the CDR3: TGTGCCAGCAGCTTGATTGCAGGGTGGGTTCCTGGAAACACCATATATTTT.

The chain uses TRBV5-4 and TRBJ2-1; tentative D call: TRBD1 (5 bases). The V end lost 2 bases, the J end lost 4 bases, and 13 bases lay between the germline ends. Germline V gives CDR1 SGHNT, CDR2 YYREEE (reference sequence). The CDR3 is made up of 15 amino acids. The DNA of the CDR3 is TGTGCCAGCAGCTTTGACAGTTATTTTTACAATGAGCAGTTCTTC. Residues: CASSFDSYFYNEQFF.

In this sample, this clonotype turned up many times. J is TRBJ1-5 and V is TRBV5-1; D gene ambiguous. The CDR3 loop spans 14 amino acids. The ends were cut back, 0 bases at V and 3 bases at J, with 7 bases in the middle. Germline CDR1 is SGHRS and CDR2 is YFSETQ. CDR3 amino acids: CASSLGEFNQPQHF. The CDR3, as DNA: TGCGCCAGCAGCTTGGGGGAGTTCAATCAGCCCCAGCATTTT.

The chain couples TRBV12-3 or TRBV12-4 to TRBJ1-5; 9 nucleotides line up with TRBD1. The CDR3 sequence is 19 residues long. V trimming: 4 bases; J trimming: 3 bases; junction bases outside the gene matches: 16. The CDR3 sequence is CASSSGTGTWGTPNQPQHF. The CDR3 coding sequence is TGTGCCAGCAGTTCCGGGACAGGGACCTGGGGGACCCCCAATCAGCCCCAGCATTTT.

For this clonotype: This may be a read error, as it is one base from a much larger clone. V usage is TRBV19 and J usage is TRBJ2-1; TRBD1 might be the D (6 bases). This CDR3 is built from 12 residues. The germline gives CDR1 LNHDA, CDR2 SQIVND (reference sequence). Trimming took off 5 bases at V and 10 bases at J, with 12 bases between the two ends. The CDR3 here is CASSYKDREQFF. The CDR3 DNA sequence: TGTGCCAGTAGTTACAAAGACAGGGAGCAGTTCTTC.

This clonotype appeared many times. The chain has TRBV4-1 and TRBJ2-1; 14 bases align to TRBD2. CDR1 is MGHRA and CDR2 is YSYEKL in the germline V gene. J was trimmed by 6 bases and V by 2 bases; bases with no gene match: 6. The CDR3 spans 17 residues. The CDR3 here is CASSQSPGTSGSNEQFF. The CDR3 DNA reads TGCGCCAGCAGCCAAAGCCCCGGGACTAGCGGGAGCAATGAGCAGTTCTTC.

This clonotype was observed at least ten times. The chain carries TRBV18 and TRBJ2-1; D is undetermined. This CDR3 spans 14 amino acids. The germline gives CDR1 KGHSH, CDR2 LQKENI. V lost 2 bases to trimming and J lost 6 bases, with 11 bases between them. CDR3 amino acids: CASSPVGFGNEQFF. DNA of the CDR3: TGTGCCAGCTCACCAGTGGGTTTCGGCAATGAGCAGTTCTTC.

There are many counts of this clonotype. CDR3 sequence: CASSPFGSKTETQYF. The CDR3 nucleotides read TGTGCCAGCTCACCATTTGGCAGCAAGACAGAGACCCAGTACTTC. The chain combines TRBV18 with TRBJ2-5; no reliable D call. The germline V gene has CDR1 KGHSH and CDR2 LQKENI. The CDR3 totals 15 residues. The V gene lost 2 bases and the J gene lost 4 bases, with 14 bases spanning the gap.

The chain employs TRBV12-3 or TRBV12-4 and TRBJ2-7, with no clear D. The CDR3 is made up of 16 amino acids. V lost 1 base and J lost 0, with 13 bases in between. CDR3 bases: TGTGCCAGCAGTTTAGGGTGGACGGTTGACTCCTACGAGCAGTACTTC. It is translated as CASSLGWTVDSYEQYF.

This clonotype occurred many times. The genes are TRBV18 and TRBJ2-3, with 10 bases matching TRBD2. CDR1 is KGHSH, CDR2 LQKENI, per germline. The CDR3 runs to 16 residues. V shed 3 bases and J 0 bases; nucleotides not matched to a gene: 3. In DNA, the CDR3 is TGTGCCAGCTCACCGGAACTAGCGGGGAGCACAGATACGCAGTATTTT. It specifies CASSPELAGSTDTQYF.

As concerns this clonotype: A clone one base away is much larger, so this may be a read error. This chain uses TRBV12-3 or TRBV12-4 with TRBJ1-5, with a tentative D call TRBD1 (5 bases). The V and J ends lost 3 bases and 9 bases respectively, with 15 bases between them. This CDR3 region has 14 residues. The CDR3: CASSFGGGGRPQHF. Here the CDR3 DNA reads TGTGCCAGCAGTTTCGGGGGGGGAGGTCGGCCCCAGCATTTT.

This clonotype was counted a few times. This could be a read error, since a much larger clone is one nucleotide away. The rearrangement uses TRBV7-6 and TRBJ1-1, with 7 bases identical to TRBD1. This CDR3 is built from 13 residues. From germline, CDR1 is SGHVS and CDR2 FNYEAQ. The CDR3 DNA is TGTACCAGCAGCGCAGGGGGGAACACTGAAGCTTTCTTT. Translation: CTSSAGGNTEAFF.

Notes on this clonotype: The CDR3 does not close with the conserved phenylalanine or tryptophan, likely indicating a read error. J is TRBJ2-5 and V is TRBV11-2, with 10 bases aligning to TRBD2. Germline-derived CDR1 and CDR2 are SGHAT and FQNNGV. The CDR3 contains 16 residues. The V gene end was trimmed by 5 bases and the J gene end by 4 bases; junction bases not matched to a gene: 10. The CDR3 spells CASSPLGTSATETQYP. The CDR3 nucleotides are TGTGCCAGCAGCCCCTTAGGGACTAGCGCAACAGAGACCCAGTACCCC.

For this clonotype: One end of the junction does not line up with germline, which may come from a read error. The chain is built from TRBV19 and TRBJ2-1; 11 positions agree with TRBD2. CDR1 is LNHDA and CDR2 is SQIVND in the germline V gene (reference sequence). This CDR3 contains 16 residues. CDR3: CASSPGTSGGYNERFF. The CDR3 coding sequence is TGTGCCAGTAGTCCGGGAACTAGCGGGGGCTACAATGAGCGGTTCTTC.

About this clonotype itself: Possible read error: a much larger clone is one base away. The rearrangement joins TRBV29-1 to TRBJ1-4, with D tentatively TRBD1 (5 bases). CDR3 length: 13 amino acids. Germline V lookup: CDR1 SQVTM, CDR2 ANQGSEA. Trimming shortened V by 1 base and J by 7 bases, and 10 bases separated the two germline ends. The CDR3 DNA is TGCAGCGTTGAAGGGAACAGGAGTGAAAAACTGTTTTTT. Translating it yields CSVEGNRSEKLFF.

This clonotype was seen repeatedly, ten times or more. The chain joins TRBV5-1 to TRBJ2-7; tentative D call: TRBD1 (6 bases). The CDR3 is made up of 15 amino acids. The germline V gene encodes CDR1 SGHRS and CDR2 YFSETQ. V lost 4 bases and J 2 bases, leaving 16 bases between the germline ends. The CDR3 DNA sequence: TGCGCCAGCAGCGTTGGATTACAGGGTCCCTACGAGCAGTACTTC. Translating it yields CASSVGLQGPYEQYF.

This clonotype ranks as medium-sized. J is TRBJ1-5 and V is TRBV28, with no clear D. This CDR3 is 17 amino acids long. The germline V and J ends were trimmed by 5 bases and 3 bases, with 20 bases remaining between them. Germline lookup yields CDR1 MDHEN and CDR2 SYDVKM. CDR3 protein: CASSPPSVSTSNQPQHF. CDR3 DNA: TGTGCCAGCAGTCCCCCATCTGTCAGCACGTCCAATCAGCCCCAGCATTTT.

This clonotype has a count of ten or more. The chain joins TRBV6-2 or TRBV6-3 to TRBJ2-7; D is unresolved. The CDR3 covers 14 residues. Between the trimmed V and J ends, which lost 0 bases and 1 base, there was a span of 7 bases. The germline V gene encodes CDR1 MNHEY and CDR2 SVGEGT. The CDR3 spells CASSYSRQSYEQYF. The DNA of the CDR3 is TGTGCCAGCAGTTACTCGAGGCAGTCCTACGAGCAGTACTTC.

This clonotype was recorded many times. This chain uses TRBV29-1 with TRBJ2-5, with no clear D. Germline values: CDR1 SQVTM, CDR2 ANQGSEA. CDR3 length equals 9 residues. Trimming stripped 4 bases from V and 7 bases from J, with 4 bases between. In DNA, the CDR3 is TGCAGCGTTGGAGGGACCCAGTACTTC. Protein: CSVGGTQYF.

Regarding this clonotype: A read error may explain this, as a much larger clone is one base away. This chain connects TRBV6-2 or TRBV6-3 to TRBJ2-1; 7 bases agree with TRBD1. This CDR3 is built from 15 residues. Germline CDR1 is MNHEY and CDR2 is SVGEGT. The CDR3 loop is CASSYSTGVNNGQFF. CDR3 nucleotide sequence: TGTGCCAGCAGTTACTCCACAGGGGTGAACAATGGGCAGTTCTTC.

This clonotype was observed at least ten times. This chain links TRBV10-3 with TRBJ1-1; unclear D gene. With 8 bases removed from V and 1 base from J, the gap between germline ends came to 11 bases. Germline V gives CDR1 ENHRY, CDR2 SYGVKD. The CDR3 covers 13 residues. The CDR3: CAISDHPNTEAFF. The CDR3, as DNA: TGTGCCATCTCCGACCATCCGAACACTGAAGCTTTCTTT.

This clonotype is classed as medium-sized. The chain combines TRBV20-1 with TRBJ1-1, with D unresolved. From germline, CDR1 is DFQATT and CDR2 SNEGSKA (reference sequence). V was clipped by 6 bases and J by 4 bases, with 15 bases between them. CDR3 length equals 13 residues. Here the CDR3 DNA reads TGCAGTGCGGATAAAGGCCAGATCACTGAAGCTTTCTTT. Amino acids: CSADKGQITEAFF.

By proportion, this clonotype is medium-sized. The rearrangement uses TRBV4-3 and TRBJ1-1; TRBD1 agrees at 7 bases. With 0 bases clipped from V and 7 bases from J, the junction kept 11 bases outside the gene matches. Germline CDR1 reads LGHNA; CDR2 reads YSLEER. The CDR3 is 16 amino acids. CDR3 residues: CASSQDEVRGRDEAFF. The CDR3 nucleotides are TGCGCCAGCAGCCAAGATGAGGTCAGGGGGAGGGATGAAGCTTTCTTT.

Of note for this clonotype: This may be a read error, as it is one base from a much larger clone. The V and J genes are TRBV28 and TRBJ2-5; 10 nucleotides match TRBD1. Per germline, CDR1 MDHEN and CDR2 SYDVKM. Unmatched junction bases numbered 6, after V lost 10 bases and J lost 7 bases. CDR3 size: 12 residues. This chain's CDR3 is CATSRDRGTQYF. The CDR3 DNA reads as TGTGCCACATCCCGGGACAGGGGGACCCAGTACTTC.

This chain links TRBV12-3 or TRBV12-4 with TRBJ1-1; 8 bases agree with TRBD1. Trimming cost V 4 bases and J 1 base; bases outside gene matches: 2. The CDR3 is 14 amino acids. CDR3 DNA sequence: TGTGCCAGCAGTTACGACAGGGGGAACACTGAAGCTTTCTTT. It codes for CASSYDRGNTEAFF.

This clonotype was seen ten or more times. The gene calls are TRBV20-1 and TRBJ2-1; the match to TRBD2 covers 11 bases. The length of the CDR3 is 15 residues. The V and J ends lost 5 bases and 7 bases, in that order; junction bases with no gene match: 10. The V gene's germline CDR1 is DFQATT and CDR2 SNEGSKA (reference sequence). In nucleotides, the CDR3 is TGCAGTGCTTTTTTAGCGGGAGGGCCTGGGAATGAGCAGTTCTTC. Translation gives CSAFLAGGPGNEQFF.

Comment on this clonotype: In this CDR3 the conserved last residue, phenylalanine or tryptophan, is missing, so a read error is likely. Written as DNA, the CDR3 is TGTGCCAACAGTTTGGGACAGGGCGCAGATACGCAGTATTCT. Its translation is CANSLGQGADTQYS. This chain uses TRBV28 with TRBJ2-3; 9 bases are shared with TRBD1. This CDR3 comprises 14 residues. The germline V gene encodes CDR1 MDHEN and CDR2 SYDVKM.

Only a few counts were recorded for this clonotype. The gene calls are TRBV5-6 and TRBJ2-2, with a possible D match to TRBD1 (5 bases). Looked up from germline, CDR1 is SGHDT and CDR2 is YYEEEE. This CDR3 is built from 13 residues. Trimming stripped 8 bases from V and 6 bases from J, with 14 bases between. CDR3 amino acids: CARFGRASGELFF. Here the CDR3 DNA reads TGTGCCAGATTCGGCAGGGCCTCCGGGGAGCTGTTTTTT.

As to this clonotype: This may stem from a read error, because a much larger clone lies one nucleotide away. The chain has TRBV3-1 and TRBJ2-3; TRBD2 might be the D (6 bases). Trimming stripped 1 base from V and 14 bases from J, with 22 bases between. The germline CDR1 and CDR2 sequences are LGHDT and YNNKEL (reference sequence). The CDR3 has 15 residues. The CDR3 coding sequence is TGTGCCAGCAGCCAAGGCGACCCCGGGAGTTCAACCGGGTATTTT. It translates to CASSQGDPGSSTGYF.